This TCR beta chain was found in a study of T cells in Graves' hyperthyroidism and ophthalmopathy (dated by TCRdb to between 2018 and 2020). Context from the whole study: Peripheral blood samples were taken at initial diagnosis, before any treatment was given. TCR V-J signatures able to tell the groups apart were searched for in a discovery cohort of approximately 95 patients, of whom approximately 40 had Graves' ophthalmopathy and 55 to 60 had stable Graves' hyperthyroidism. Prospective prediction of ophthalmopathy was tested in an independent validation cohort consisting of 18 hyperthyroidism patients and more than 15 patients who later progressed to ophthalmopathy. The 100 discovery patients were divided at random into training and test sets in a 7:3 ratio. The study also compared thyroid tissue and blood T-cell repertoires from over 5 Graves' hyperthyroidism patients. Following sampling, methimazole starting at 30 mg daily was given to hyperthyroidism patients, and high-dose intravenous methylprednisolone was given to ophthalmopathy patients. TCR Vbeta CDR3 sequencing of 140 or so peripheral blood samples (around 45 ophthalmopathy, around 80 hyperthyroidism and approximately 17 progressor patients) is reported in the paper. The paper's findings and limits, for the study overall: Ophthalmopathy was separated from stable hyperthyroidism by a 13 V-J signature model, with about 86% sensitivity and approximately 81% specificity obtained in cross-validation and 80%/75% obtained in testing. No statistical method was used to fix the sample size in advance, and group allocation was not hidden from the investigators. Most expanded thyroid clonotypes (frequency above 0.001) were also detected in blood, a finding suggesting that blood repertoires may reflect thyroid immune responses. In validation, the model predicted progression to ophthalmopathy a median of approximately 6.3 months before onset, with about 67% sensitivity and about 72% specificity.

This clonotype was detected only a few times. Its antigen specificity is not known. The sample holds no much larger clone one base away, and base qualities are not on file. The TCR beta CDR3 regions were amplified from RNA transcripts. A first-round RT-PCR of the TCR CDR3 used the HTBI primer set with the Qiagen OneStep RT-PCR kit. A second multiplex PCR round built the libraries, followed by size selection and purification. Paired-end sequencing of the libraries was performed with 100 bp reads on an Illumina HiSeq2000. The authors' analysis ran thus. Raw data were processed with SOAPnuke, discarding reads with adapters, uncalled bases, mean Phred below 15, or no exact constant-primer or identifier match. COPE v1.2.5 was used to merge high-quality paired reads, and clonotypes were defined as unique nucleotide sequences. Clonotypes were aligned to IMGT TRBV, TRBD and TRBJ reference segments using MiTCR v1.1. The analysis was restricted to V-J combinations with a frequency above 0.0001, which together covered 98% to 99.2% of the repertoires. A TCS score was defined as the ratio of F50 (clonal expansion) to E x V (chaos), with BLOSUM62-based TCRdist applied between CDR3 peptides within each V-J. Welch's t-statistics and random forest reduced 514 V-J features to fewer than 15, which were used in a naive Bayes classifier (R e1071). TCRdb's own reprocessing of the public reads used fastp at Q25 and MiXCR and kept productive beta chains. Rows are unified per CDR3 protein, each entry keeping the most common DNA and genes. Here the V and J calls rest on TCRdb's processing, not on the authors' analysis. The sample yields around 570,000 distinct CDR3 sequences; approximately 20% were counted once. The top ten constitute about 45% of the sample.

Ophthalmopathy patients had moderately to severely active disease, with a Clinical Activity Score of 3 or more, a NOSPECS grade of 4 or more, and a disease duration of less than 3 months. Any patient with an uncontrolled infection, another autoimmune disease, pregnancy or lactation was excluded. Clinical symptoms, serum thyroxine and TRAb, thyroid ultrasound, and orbital computed tomography formed the basis for the diagnoses. Ficoll-Paque density gradient centrifugation was used to isolate PBMCs from 8.5 to 10 ml of fresh peripheral blood. Total RNA was extracted using Trizol reagent, and RNA quality was assessed on an Agilent 2100 Bioanalyzer. Deletion took 3 bases off V and 1 base off J, with a span of 15 bases between the germline ends. CDR3 length: 15 amino acids, cysteine to phenylalanine. The read is trimmed to its CDR3 DNA, 45 bases read in frame from base 1. From the germline V gene (reference sequence), CDR1 is DFQATT and CDR2 is SNEGSKA.

Material: blood. The receptor was derived from a man aged 40-50 years with Graves' ophthalmopathy. The sequence is built from TRBV20-1 and TRBJ1-1; 5 matching bases give a weak D call of TRBD1. The DNA sequence follows: TGCAGTGCTAGTGGATATGGCAGGGAGAACACTGAAGCTTTCTTT. Its coded protein is CSASGYGRENTEAFF.